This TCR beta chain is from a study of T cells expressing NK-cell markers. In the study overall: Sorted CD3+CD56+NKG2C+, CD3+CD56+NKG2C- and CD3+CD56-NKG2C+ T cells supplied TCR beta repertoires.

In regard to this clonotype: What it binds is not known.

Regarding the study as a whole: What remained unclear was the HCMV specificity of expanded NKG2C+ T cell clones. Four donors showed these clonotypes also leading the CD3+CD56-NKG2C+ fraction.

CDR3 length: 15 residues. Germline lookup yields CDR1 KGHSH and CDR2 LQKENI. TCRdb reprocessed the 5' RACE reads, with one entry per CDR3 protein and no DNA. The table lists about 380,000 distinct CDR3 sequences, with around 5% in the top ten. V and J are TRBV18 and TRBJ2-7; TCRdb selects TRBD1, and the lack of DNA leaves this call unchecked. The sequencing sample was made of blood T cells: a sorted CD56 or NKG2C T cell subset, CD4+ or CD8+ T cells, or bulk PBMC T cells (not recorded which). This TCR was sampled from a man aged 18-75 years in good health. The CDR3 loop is CASTPTPGQTYEQYF.